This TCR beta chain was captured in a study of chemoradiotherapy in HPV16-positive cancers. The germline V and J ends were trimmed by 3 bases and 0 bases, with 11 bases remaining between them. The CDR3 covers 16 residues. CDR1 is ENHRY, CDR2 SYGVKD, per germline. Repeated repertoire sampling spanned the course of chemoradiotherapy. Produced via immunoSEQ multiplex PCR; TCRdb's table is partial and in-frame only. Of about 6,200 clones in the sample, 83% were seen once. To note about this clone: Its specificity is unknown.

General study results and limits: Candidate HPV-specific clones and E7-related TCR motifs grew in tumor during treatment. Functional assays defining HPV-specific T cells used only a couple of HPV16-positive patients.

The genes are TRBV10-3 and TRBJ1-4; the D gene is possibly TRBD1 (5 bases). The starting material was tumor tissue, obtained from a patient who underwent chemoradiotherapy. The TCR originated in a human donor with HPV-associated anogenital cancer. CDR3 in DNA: TGTGCCATCAGTGAAGGGAGGGGCGCAACTAATGAAAAACTGTTTTTT. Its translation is CAISEGRGATNEKLFF.